Detailed here is one T cell receptor beta chain. Antigen unknown. Researchers prepared the TCRbeta library using unique molecular identifiers, the study reports. TCRdb reprocessed the PCR reads with MiXCR, giving one entry per CDR3 protein. The sample consists of about 540,000 distinct CDR3 sequences, 20% to 30% of them appearing once. V lost 5 bases to trimming and J lost 1 base; unmatched junction nucleotides: 4. The CDR3 length is 15 residues. Germline CDR1 reads ENHRY; CDR2 reads SYGVKD. This sample stems from a study of T-cell reconstitution after alpha-beta-depleted transplantation in children. Study-level points and caveats: After transplant, at about two months, alpha-beta T cells were reportedly derived from several hundred expanded graft clones. T-cell counts and diversity were attributed mostly to newly produced T cells one year after transplant.

The chain couples TRBV10-3 to TRBJ2-3; TRBD2 aligns across 9 bases. This material consisted of PBMCs, taken before TCRalphabeta/CD19-depleted stem cell transplant. The TCR was taken from a boy younger than two with Wiskott-Aldrich syndrome, due to receive a stem cell transplant. The CDR3: CAISLKREGTDTQYF. As DNA, the CDR3 is TGTGCCATCAGTCTAAAGCGGGAGGGCACAGATACGCAGTATTTT.